The 26 T cell receptor beta chains reported below all come from one sample, sequenced in a study of T cell repertoires in cytomegalovirus infection. These receptors have no identified antigens. TCRdb re-called the reads through MiXCR, storing one row per CDR3 protein. This table has approximately 310,000 distinct CDR3 sequences, just under 25% appearing once. Sequences were derived from cultured PBMCs, sampled from culture after CMV antigen stimulation. Source of these receptors: a human donor in good health (CMV status not recorded). Some clones in this sample may be carry-over from other donors' samples.

This clonotype is a singleton in its sample. The V and J genes are TRBV20-1 and TRBJ2-5; D may match TRBD1 or TRBD2 (5 bases each). Trimming shortened V by 5 bases and J by 0 bases, and 13 bases separated the two germline ends. CDR1 DFQATT and CDR2 SNEGSKA come from the germline V gene (reference sequence). CDR3 size: 14 residues. The CDR3 region has the DNA TGCAGTGCTCGGCGTGGGACCAACCAAGAGACCCAGTACTTC. Translated, it gives CSARRGTNQETQYF.

This clonotype was detected many times. The chain links TRBV11-3 to TRBJ2-1; TRBD2 matches at 7 bases. V was pared by 5 bases and J by 9 bases, with 7 bases of the junction left unmatched. This CDR3 comprises 13 residues. Germline V gives CDR1 SGHNT, CDR2 YENEEA. In DNA form, the CDR3 reads TGTGCCAGCAGCCGGGACTATTCTGGTGAGCAGTTCTTC. Residues: CASSRDYSGEQFF. The entire variable domain, with the rest obtained from reference TRBV11-3 and TRBJ2-1, is as follows: EAGVVQSPRYKIIEKKQPVAFWCNPISGHNTLYWYLQNLGQGPELLIRYENEEAVDDSQLPKDRFSAERLKGVDSTLKIQPAELGDSAVYLCASSRDYSGEQFFGPGTRLTVL.

This clonotype was counted at least ten times. The V gene is TRBV7-6, the J gene TRBJ2-1; 11 bases are a match to TRBD2. After removal of 5 bases from V and 4 bases from J, the junction contained 13 bases not matched to a gene. Germline CDR1 is SGHVS and CDR2 is FNYEAQ. The CDR3 is made up of 18 amino acids. CDR3: CASSRETGLAAIYNEQFF. The CDR3 nucleotides are TGTGCCAGCAGCCGAGAGACGGGACTAGCGGCAATTTACAATGAGCAGTTCTTC. The variable domain in full, completed from reference TRBV7-6 and TRBJ2-1, reads GAGVSQSPRYKVTKRGQDVALRCDPISGHVSLYWYRQALGQGPEFLTYFNYEAQQDKSGLPNDRFSAERPEGSISTLTIQRTEQRDSAMYRCASSRETGLAAIYNEQFFGPGTRLTVL.

The sample holds a few counts of this clonotype. V and J are TRBV7-9 and TRBJ2-1, with D tentatively TRBD2 (6 bases). Germline V lookup: CDR1 SEHNR, CDR2 FQNEAQ (reference sequence). The CDR3 sequence is 13 residues long. V lost 4 bases to trimming and J lost 10 bases, with 14 bases between them. DNA of the CDR3: TGTGCCAGCAGCTCGACTAGTAGTGTCGAGCAGTTCTTC. The encoded protein is CASSSTSSVEQFF.

This clonotype was seen a handful of times. The chain links TRBV6-2 or TRBV6-3 to TRBJ1-6; TRBD1 matches at 9 bases. There are 18 residues in the CDR3. Per germline, CDR1 MNHEY and CDR2 SVGEGT. V shed 6 bases, J shed 7 bases, and the junction held 16 bases outside the gene matches. The chain's CDR3 is CASRTSGQGGAENSPLHF. CDR3 DNA sequence: TGTGCCAGCAGGACTTCGGGACAGGGAGGGGCAGAGAATTCACCCCTCCACTTT.

This clonotype was counted many times. V usage is TRBV7-8 and J usage is TRBJ2-5; 10 bases align to TRBD2. Germline CDR1 reads SGHVS; CDR2 reads FQNEAQ. This CDR3 contains 15 residues. V was clipped by 4 bases and J by 3 bases; unmatched bases: 5. CDR3 amino acids: CASSSGLAVEETQYF. The CDR3 DNA sequence: TGTGCCAGCAGCTCTGGACTAGCGGTAGAAGAGACCCAGTACTTC.

This clonotype was observed once. The genes are TRBV29-1 and TRBJ1-5; the D is unclear. Germline V CDR1 and CDR2: SQVTM, ANQGSEA. With 2 bases removed from V and 6 bases from J, the gap between germline ends came to 11 bases. The CDR3 contains 13 residues. The CDR3 DNA is TGCAGCGTTGAAAGTGGACCGGCTCAGCCCCAGCATTTT. It codes for CSVESGPAQPQHF.

The chain has TRBV19 and TRBJ2-1; D is perhaps TRBD2 (5 bases). CDR1 LNHDA and CDR2 SQIVND come from the germline V gene (reference sequence). The CDR3 contains 11 residues. Trimming removed 7 bases from V and 15 bases from J, with 16 bases in between. The CDR3 loop reads CASTSGPTGFF. The CDR3 DNA sequence: TGTGCCAGTACCAGCGGTCCCACGGGGTTCTTC.

V and J are TRBV7-2 and TRBJ2-3, with TRBD2 identical over 8 bases. The CDR3 runs 16 residues. The J segment lost 8 bases and the V segment lost 2 bases, leaving 12 bases of the junction unmatched. Germline V gene data show CDR1 as SGHTA and CDR2 as FQGNSA. This CDR3 reads CASSLSVGRAGSTQYF. CDR3 nucleotide sequence: TGTGCCAGCAGCTTATCAGTCGGGAGGGCCGGAAGTACGCAGTATTTT.

The chain couples TRBV7-2 to TRBJ1-3, with 7 positions matching TRBD1. The CDR3 runs 14 residues. Looked up from germline, CDR1 is SGHTA and CDR2 is FQGNSA. Trimming removed 1 base from V and 8 bases from J; junction bases left unmatched: 5. CDR3 in amino acids: CASSLGGGGDTIYF. The CDR3 nucleotides are TGTGCCAGCAGCTTAGGAGGGGGCGGGGACACCATATATTTT.

This chain connects TRBV6-2 or TRBV6-3 to TRBJ2-6; TRBD1 matches at 7 bases. This CDR3 has 15 residues. V was clipped by 11 bases and J by 0 bases; unmatched bases: 7. In germline, CDR1 is MNHEY, CDR2 SVGEGT. CDR3 bases: TGTGCCGCCCGGGACAGTCCCTCTGGGGCCAACGTCCTGACTTTC. It is translated as CAARDSPSGANVLTF.

V and J are TRBV7-9 and TRBJ2-3; no clear D. Deletions cut 2 bases from V and 9 bases from J, with 6 bases between. From germline, CDR1 is SEHNR and CDR2 FQNEAQ (reference sequence). This CDR3 has 11 residues. DNA of the CDR3: TGTGCCAGCAGCTTAATTGGGACGCAGTATTTT. This codes for CASSLIGTQYF.

The chain uses TRBV6-2 or TRBV6-3 and TRBJ1-1; the match to TRBD1 covers 11 bases. V was clipped by 0 bases and J by 10 bases; unmatched bases: 13. This CDR3 is 17 amino acids long. From germline, CDR1 is MNHEY and CDR2 SVGEGT. The CDR3 DNA reads as TGTGCCAGCAGTTACTCGTTTGTCCGGGACAGGGGGTCCGGAGCTTTCTTT. It yields the protein CASSYSFVRDRGSGAFF.

This clonotype was seen many times. V usage is TRBV7-2 and J usage is TRBJ1-5; D uncertain. Germline loops: CDR1 SGHTA, CDR2 FQGNSA. V was shortened by 3 bases and J by 1 base, with 4 bases between the two germline ends. The CDR3 length is 13 residues. CDR3 residues: CASSFDSNQPQHF. CDR3 sequence (DNA): TGTGCCAGCAGCTTTGACAGCAATCAGCCCCAGCATTTT.

The gene calls are TRBV6-6 and TRBJ2-3, with 7 positions matching TRBD1. The germline CDR1 and CDR2 sequences are MNHNY and SVGAGI (reference sequence). V lost 6 bases and J lost 5; bases outside the gene matches: 14. This CDR3 has 16 amino acids. The DNA of the CDR3 is TGTGCCAGCAGGAAAGAAATAGGGGGCGCCGAAGATACGCAGTATTTT. Protein product: CASRKEIGGAEDTQYF.

The chain links TRBV4-3 to TRBJ2-2; 7 bases align to TRBD2. CDR1 and CDR2 from the germline V gene are LGHNA and YSLEER. V lost 0 bases, J lost 0 bases, and 4 bases stayed unmatched. The CDR3 totals 17 residues. In DNA form, the CDR3 reads TGCGCCAGCAGCCAAGAGGTCAGCGGGACGAACACCGGGGAGCTGTTTTTT. Its translation: CASSQEVSGTNTGELFF.

The chain carries TRBV5-1 and TRBJ2-1, with 9 bases that match TRBD2. The CDR3 spans 17 residues. V trimming: 4 bases; J trimming: 7 bases; junction bases outside the gene matches: 15. CDR1 and CDR2 (germline): SGHRS, YFSETQ. CDR3 region: CASSPSSSGKPWNEQFF. The CDR3 coding sequence is TGCGCCAGCAGCCCGTCCTCTAGCGGGAAGCCATGGAATGAGCAGTTCTTC.

This clonotype has just a few counts. V is TRBV27 and J is TRBJ2-1; weak D call: TRBD2 (6 bases). The V and J ends lost 8 bases and 3 bases respectively, with 14 bases between them. Germline-derived CDR1 and CDR2 are MNHEY and SMNVEV (reference sequence). The CDR3 totals 14 residues. CDR3 sequence reads: CASQGRDYYNEQFF. CDR3 nucleotides: TGTGCCAGCCAAGGGCGGGATTACTACAATGAGCAGTTCTTC.

This clonotype was seen more than once but under ten times. V gene TRBV7-3 combines with J gene TRBJ2-1; TRBD2 matches at 8 bases. V shed 5 bases, J shed 9 bases, and the junction held 6 bases outside the gene matches. CDR1 SGHTA and CDR2 FQGTGA come from the germline V gene. The CDR3 is 13 amino acids. The CDR3 protein is CASSTGLEVEQFF. As DNA, the CDR3 is TGTGCCAGCAGCACGGGACTAGAGGTTGAGCAGTTCTTC.

This clonotype was counted ten times or more. The V and J genes are TRBV29-1 and TRBJ1-1; 7 bases fit TRBD1. Germline CDR1 is SQVTM and CDR2 is ANQGSEA. CDR3 length: 13 residues. With 3 bases clipped from V and 1 base from J, the junction kept 2 bases outside the gene matches. The CDR3 nucleotides read TGCAGCGTTGAGGGGACAGAGAACACTGAAGCTTTCTTT. As protein: CSVEGTENTEAFF.

This clonotype showed up just a few times. The rearrangement joins TRBV11-3 to TRBJ2-7, with 9 bases matching TRBD1. The V and J ends lost 5 bases and 3 bases, in that order; junction bases with no gene match: 8. The CDR3 contains 15 residues. Germline V gene lookup returns CDR1 SGHNT and CDR2 YENEEA. This CDR3 reads CASSRDAGQGYEQYF. CDR3 DNA sequence: TGTGCCAGCAGCCGGGATGCGGGACAGGGCTACGAGCAGTACTTC. The variable domain in full, with the rest retrieved from reference TRBV11-3 and TRBJ2-7, is EAGVVQSPRYKIIEKKQPVAFWCNPISGHNTLYWYLQNLGQGPELLIRYENEEAVDDSQLPKDRFSAERLKGVDSTLKIQPAELGDSAVYLCASSRDAGQGYEQYFGPGTRLTVT.

This clonotype was observed many times. The rearrangement links TRBV7-2 to TRBJ2-1; D tentatively reads TRBD1 or TRBD2 (5 bases each). V lost 1 base, J lost 0 bases, and 13 bases lay in between. The CDR3 is 17 residues long. Germline V gene data show CDR1 as SGHTA and CDR2 as FQGNSA. Here the CDR3 reads CASSLVSGASSYNEQFF. CDR3 bases: TGTGCCAGCAGCTTAGTATCCGGGGCTAGCTCCTACAATGAGCAGTTCTTC.

The J gene is TRBJ2-3, the V gene TRBV12-3 or TRBV12-4; D tentatively fits TRBD1 or TRBD2 (5 bases each). This CDR3 is built from 14 residues. Trimming removed 6 bases from V and 11 bases from J, with 21 bases in between. Here the CDR3 DNA reads TGTGCCAGCAGCCTGTCCGGGACCCCCTCTTGGCAGTATTTT. Translation gives CASSLSGTPSWQYF.

J is TRBJ2-2 and V is TRBV6-2 or TRBV6-3, with D possibly matching TRBD1 (5 bases). Per germline, CDR1 MNHEY and CDR2 SVGEGT. Trimming shortened V by 8 bases and J by 4 bases, and 11 bases separated the two germline ends. This CDR3 is 13 amino acids long. The CDR3 DNA reads as TGTGCCAGCTCCCAAGGGGCCACCGGGGAGCTGTTTTTT. Its protein product is CASSQGATGELFF.

The chain carries TRBV5-4 and TRBJ2-3; perhaps TRBD2 as D (5 bases). Germline values: CDR1 SGHNT, CDR2 YYREEE (reference sequence). Trimming cost V 2 bases and J 3 bases, with 13 bases left between them. CDR3 size: 15 residues. CDR3 in DNA: TGTGCCAGCAGCTTTCCAATTAGCGCAACAGATACGCAGTATTTT. Translating it yields CASSFPISATDTQYF.

The chain combines TRBV4-1 with TRBJ2-7; TRBD1 matches 7 bases. The CDR3 consists of 15 residues. The germline CDR1 and CDR2 sequences are MGHRA and YSYEKL. The V segment lost 5 bases and the J segment 0 bases; nucleotides outside the gene matches: 7. The CDR3 sequence is CASSYRTGSSYEQYF. As DNA, the CDR3 is TGCGCCAGCAGCTATAGGACAGGAAGCTCCTACGAGCAGTACTTC.